This entry concerns a single TCR beta chain. Its antigen is undetermined. These data come from a study of T cell responses to AZD1222 COVID-19 vaccine. Across the study: Pooled in the analysis were second doses at about 4 or about 12 weeks. Regarding the study as a whole: Females outnumbered males among donors, who were mostly white British; clonal diversity was possibly underestimated. Dominant CD4 TCR responses targeted spike regions 160-218 and 743-854. Reportedly, nearly half the spike-specific TCRs target unmutated variant regions.

TCRdb keeps only in-frame clones here, not all; method: immunoSEQ multiplex PCR. In the table there are around 100,000 clones, about 88% of which are singletons. The V gene lost 4 bases and the J gene lost 5 bases, with 15 bases spanning the gap. CDR1 is SGHRS and CDR2 is YFSETQ in the germline V gene. The CDR3 sequence is 15 residues long. Sample: peripheral blood, taken on day 0 of AZD1222 vaccination. V is TRBV5-1 and J is TRBJ1-4; D perhaps matches TRBD1 (6 bases). The clonotype comes from an adult in good health. In DNA, the CDR3 is TGCGCCAGCAGCAAAAACAGGGCCGTCAATGAAAAACTGTTTTTT. It yields the protein CASSKNRAVNEKLFF.